What follows are 32 T cell receptor beta chains derived from one specimen sequenced in a study of T cell responses to AZD1222 COVID-19 vaccine. The method was immunoSEQ multiplex PCR; TCRdb's version includes in-frame clones alone and lacks a portion of them. The table has around 110,000 clones, about 90% seen once. Sample: peripheral blood, taken 28 days after the second AZD1222 dose. These receptors all stem from an adult who received the AZD1222 COVID-19 vaccine.

The rearrangement uses TRBV4-2 and TRBJ2-7; 12 nucleotides match TRBD2. J lost 3 bases, V lost 0 bases, and 9 bases had no gene match. This CDR3 has 18 amino acids. Germline V lookup: CDR1 LGHNA, CDR2 YNFKEQ. This chain's CDR3 is CASSQDWIRTSGNYEQYF. The CDR3 bases are TGTGCCAGCAGCCAAGATTGGATTCGGACTAGCGGGAACTACGAGCAGTACTTC.

The chain uses TRBV10-3 and TRBJ2-7; D not resolved. V dropped 7 bases and J dropped 0 bases, with 13 bases sitting between them. Germline assignment: CDR1 ENHRY and CDR2 SYGVKD. This CDR3 contains 14 residues. CDR3 in DNA: TGTGCCATCAACGTAAAGGGCCCCTCCTACGAGCAGTACTTC. Protein: CAINVKGPSYEQYF.

This chain links TRBV7-9 with TRBJ1-6, with D unresolved. The V gene lost 5 bases and the J gene lost 0 bases, with 17 bases spanning the gap. CDR3 length equals 18 residues. Germline V lookup: CDR1 SEHNR, CDR2 FQNEAQ (reference sequence). The CDR3 region has the DNA TGTGCCAGCAGCATAGGGCCGGCGGAGAGCTCCTATAATTCACCCCTCCACTTT. Translating gives CASSIGPAESSYNSPLHF.

This chain uses TRBV7-3 with TRBJ1-1; D might be TRBD1 (6 bases). Germline CDR1 is SGHTA and CDR2 is FQGTGA. V shed 3 bases and J shed 5 bases, with 10 bases lying between them. The CDR3 is 13 residues long. This chain's CDR3 is CASSFGGRTEAFF. Here the CDR3 DNA reads TGTGCCAGCAGCTTTGGGGGCCGTACTGAAGCTTTCTTT.

The V gene is TRBV5-1, the J gene TRBJ2-5; 12 bases map to TRBD2. The CDR3 consists of 15 residues. Per the germline V gene, CDR1 is SGHRS and CDR2 is YFSETQ. The ends lost 2 bases at V and 5 bases at J; junction bases unmatched: 4. Here the CDR3 reads CASSFSLAGGETQYF. The CDR3 bases are TGCGCCAGCAGCTTCTCCCTAGCGGGGGGGGAGACCCAGTACTTC.

The chain recombines TRBV5-4 with TRBJ2-1; a weak D match, TRBD2 (6 bases). Per germline, CDR1 SGHNT and CDR2 YYREEE (reference sequence). Trimming shortened V by 0 bases and J by 0 bases, and 19 bases separated the two germline ends. This CDR3 has 19 residues. The CDR3, as DNA: TGTGCCAGCAGCTTGGCCGTGACTAGTCCTTTTAGCTCCTACAATGAGCAGTTCTTC. This translates into CASSLAVTSPFSSYNEQFF.

The V and J genes are TRBV28 and TRBJ2-3, with 8 positions matching TRBD1. The CDR3 spans 16 residues. V shed 6 bases and J 5 bases; nucleotides not matched to a gene: 13. Per germline, CDR1 MDHEN and CDR2 SYDVKM. CDR3 residues: CASSGQGQGARDTQYF. CDR3 nucleotides: TGTGCCAGCAGCGGGCAAGGCCAGGGGGCCAGAGATACGCAGTATTTT. The full variable domain, rest sourced from reference TRBV28 and TRBJ2-3, is DVKVTQSSRYLVKRTGEKVFLECVQDMDHENMFWYRQDPGLGLRLIYFSYDVKMKEKGDIPEGYSVSREKKERFSLILESASTNQTSMYLCASSGQGQGARDTQYFGPGTRLTVL.

This rearrangement joins TRBV10-3 to TRBJ2-1; possible D gene TRBD2, 5 bases. The length of the CDR3 is 17 residues. Trimming removed 2 bases at V and 0 bases at J, with 14 bases between. Germline CDR1 is ENHRY and CDR2 is SYGVKD. Written as DNA, the CDR3 is TGTGCCATCAGTGAGAGTCGGGGATCTCTCTCCTACAATGAGCAGTTCTTC. Translating gives CAISESRGSLSYNEQFF.

The chain uses TRBV9 and TRBJ2-1; D tentatively reads TRBD1 or TRBD2 (5 bases each). The CDR3 is made up of 17 amino acids. Trimming shortened V by 3 bases and J by 6 bases, and 22 bases separated the two germline ends. The germline gives CDR1 SGDLS, CDR2 YYNGEE. CDR3 nucleotide sequence: TGTGCCAGCAGCGATCCACGTCGGGGCGACGCACCCAATGAGCAGTTCTTC. Translating it yields CASSDPRRGDAPNEQFF. Looking up the rest from reference TRBV9 and TRBJ2-1 gives the full variable domain: DSGVTQTPKHLITATGQRVTLRCSPRSGDLSVYWYQQSLDQGLQFLIQYYNGEERAKGNILERFSAQQFPDLHSELNLSSLELGDSALYFCASSDPRRGDAPNEQFFGPGTRLTVL.

V is TRBV3-1 (or the pseudogene TRBV3-2) and J is TRBJ2-7, with TRBD1 as a possible D gene (6 bases). The germline V gene has CDR1 LGHDT and CDR2 YNNKEL (reference sequence). Trimming took off 7 bases at V and 0 bases at J, with 10 bases between the two ends. CDR3 length: 13 residues. CDR3 bases: TGTGCCAGCACCCAGGGACACTCCTACGAGCAGTACTTC. This codes for CASTQGHSYEQYF.

The rearrangement uses TRBV3-1 (or the pseudogene TRBV3-2) and TRBJ2-3; possible D gene TRBD2, 7 bases. Looked up from germline, CDR1 is LGHDT and CDR2 is YNNKEL (reference sequence). The ends were cut back, 3 bases at V and 1 base at J, with 17 bases in the middle. The CDR3 is 17 amino acids. CDR3 in DNA: TGTGCCAGCAGCCAGCTTGGGGGCGGGAGCGGCACAGATACGCAGTATTTT. Amino acids: CASSQLGGGSGTDTQYF.

This clone has only one observation. The chain joins TRBV2 to TRBJ2-2; D is undetermined. The CDR3 contains 14 residues. V was clipped by 5 bases and J by 2 bases, with 9 bases between them. Germline loops: CDR1 SNHLY, CDR2 FYNNEI. CDR3 nucleotide sequence: TGTGCCAGCAGTCGCCCAATCAACACCGGGGAGCTGTTTTTT. Amino acid sequence: CASSRPINTGELFF.

This clone has only a few counts. The V call is TRBV28, the J call TRBJ2-7, with TRBD2 identical over 7 bases. Germline assignment: CDR1 MDHEN and CDR2 SYDVKM. The ends lost 10 bases at V and 3 bases at J; junction bases unmatched: 12. This CDR3 contains 14 residues. The CDR3 DNA reads TGTGCCACCGGGGCGGCGGGGGTGAACTACGAGCAGTACTTC. Translation: CATGAAGVNYEQYF.

The V and J genes are TRBV9 and TRBJ2-3; tentatively, D is TRBD1 (5 bases). Per germline, CDR1 SGDLS and CDR2 YYNGEE. The V and J ends lost 0 bases and 5 bases respectively, with 10 bases between them. The CDR3 consists of 14 residues. The CDR3 region has the DNA TGTGCCAGCAGCGTAGGTATGGGGCTAGATACGCAGTATTTT. Protein sequence: CASSVGMGLDTQYF.

V and J are TRBV19 and TRBJ2-2; TRBD1 agrees at 7 bases. Germline assignment: CDR1 LNHDA and CDR2 SQIVND (reference sequence). The CDR3 extends over 17 amino acids. V was clipped by 2 bases and J by 4 bases; unmatched bases: 10. CDR3 sequence reads: CASSIRQRTGATGELFF. CDR3 sequence (DNA): TGTGCCAGTAGTATACGCCAAAGGACAGGAGCCACCGGGGAGCTGTTTTTT.

The V gene is TRBV2, the J gene TRBJ1-1, with D possibly TRBD1 on 5 matching bases. The germline gives CDR1 SNHLY, CDR2 FYNNEI. V lost 4 bases to trimming and J lost 7 bases, with 19 bases between them. This CDR3 comprises 15 residues. The CDR3 protein is CASSGVRVVGGEAFF. DNA of the CDR3: TGTGCCAGCAGTGGGGTTAGGGTGGTCGGGGGTGAAGCTTTCTTT.

In nucleotides, the CDR3 is TGTGCCAGCACCCAAAGGGGGCTAGCTAATGAAAAACTGTTTTTT. This codes for CASTQRGLANEKLFF. The chain carries TRBV27 and TRBJ1-4; 7 bases are a match to TRBD1. The CDR3 covers 15 residues. The V gene end was trimmed by 7 bases and the J gene end by 3 bases; junction bases not matched to a gene: 8. CDR1 and CDR2 from the germline V gene are MNHEY and SMNVEV (reference sequence).

The genes are TRBV13 and TRBJ2-1; weak D call: TRBD2 (6 bases). This CDR3 spans 10 amino acids. V dropped 11 bases and J dropped 10 bases, with 12 bases sitting between them. The germline CDR1 and CDR2 sequences are PRHDT and FYEKMQ (reference sequence). The chain's CDR3 is CAAGGKEQFF. In nucleotides, the CDR3 is TGTGCCGCCGGGGGTAAGGAGCAGTTCTTC.

This clone was seen only once. The rearrangement uses TRBV6-5 and TRBJ2-7; possible D gene TRBD1, 5 bases. The CDR3 runs to 14 residues. CDR1 and CDR2 (germline): MNHEY, SVGAGI. Trimming removed 0 bases at V and 5 bases at J, with 11 bases between. CDR3 in amino acids: CASSYSRQGNEQYF. The CDR3, as DNA: TGTGCCAGCAGTTACTCGAGGCAGGGTAACGAGCAGTACTTC.

The chain combines TRBV6-4 with TRBJ1-5; no clear D gene. Between the trimmed V and J ends, which lost 8 bases and 2 bases, there was a span of 16 bases. The CDR3 is made up of 15 amino acids. Germline V lookup: CDR1 MRHNA, CDR2 SNTAGT. The CDR3: CASYSGKEGNQPQHF. The CDR3 coding sequence is TGTGCCAGCTATTCCGGGAAAGAGGGCAATCAGCCCCAGCATTTT.

This chain connects TRBV2 to TRBJ1-5; 8 bases agree with TRBD1. Germline-derived CDR1 and CDR2 are SNHLY and FYNNEI. The CDR3 is 15 residues long. J gave up 1 base and V 5 bases, and 4 bases lay outside the gene matches. This CDR3 reads CASSQQGVSNQPQHF. CDR3 bases: TGTGCCAGCAGTCAACAGGGGGTGAGCAATCAGCCCCAGCATTTT.

This clone appeared a few times. The V call is TRBV7-6, the J call TRBJ1-2; 10 bases match TRBD1. This CDR3 is built from 15 residues. Looked up from germline, CDR1 is SGHVS and CDR2 is FNYEAQ. Germline trimming cut 5 bases from V and 5 bases from J; bases unmatched to any gene: 8. In nucleotides, the CDR3 is TGTGCCAGCAGCAAAACCGGACAGGGGGATTATGGCTACACCTTC. Protein: CASSKTGQGDYGYTF. The complete variable domain, with remaining parts taken from reference TRBV7-6 and TRBJ1-2, reads GAGVSQSPRYKVTKRGQDVALRCDPISGHVSLYWYRQALGQGPEFLTYFNYEAQQDKSGLPNDRFSAERPEGSISTLTIQRTEQRDSAMYRCASSKTGQGDYGYTFGSGTRLTVV.

The gene calls are TRBV14 and TRBJ2-7; no definite D call. The CDR3 covers 13 residues. Per germline, CDR1 SGHDN and CDR2 FVKESK. Trimming took off 4 bases at V and 9 bases at J, with 16 bases between the two ends. The CDR3 is CASSREDQYRQYF. DNA of the CDR3: TGTGCCAGCAGCCGAGAAGACCAGTATCGGCAGTACTTC.

This clone turned up a few times. This sequence joins TRBV6-4 and TRBJ2-3, with D unclear. The CDR3 spans 15 residues. V lost 3 bases to trimming and J lost 7 bases, with 17 bases between them. Germline CDR1 and CDR2: MRHNA and SNTAGT. The CDR3 DNA follows: TGTGCCAGCAGTGAGGCTCCTGATTCGGCAAATACGCAGTATTTT. Its protein product is CASSEAPDSANTQYF.

This clone was seen just once. The chain joins TRBV6-6 to TRBJ2-5, with D perhaps matching TRBD1 (5 bases). Trimming removed 2 bases at V and 7 bases at J, with 5 bases between. The CDR3 has 11 residues. Germline V lookup: CDR1 MNHNY, CDR2 SVGAGI (reference sequence). CDR3 DNA: TGTGCCAGCAGTTACGACAGGACCCAGTACTTC. Encoded protein: CASSYDRTQYF.

The V call is TRBV7-8, the J call TRBJ1-2; D uncertain. CDR3 length: 15 residues. Trimming pared 4 bases from V and 0 bases from J, leaving 12 bases between. Germline V CDR1 and CDR2: SGHVS, FQNEAQ. The chain's CDR3 is CASSYGPLANYGYTF. The CDR3 bases are TGTGCCAGCAGCTACGGCCCGCTAGCTAACTATGGCTACACCTTC.

This clone was observed once. V and J are TRBV11-2 and TRBJ2-7; D gene uncertain. This CDR3 contains 12 residues. With 4 bases removed from V and 0 bases from J, the gap between germline ends came to 4 bases. CDR1 SGHAT and CDR2 FQNNGV come from the germline V gene. The CDR3 loop is CASSSLSYEQYF. CDR3 bases: TGTGCCAGCAGCTCCCTCTCCTACGAGCAGTACTTC.

V and J are TRBV6-1 and TRBJ2-7; D gene ambiguous. Germline V gene lookup returns CDR1 MNHNS and CDR2 SASEGT. The CDR3 totals 17 residues. Trimming shortened V by 2 bases and J by 0 bases, and 17 bases separated the two germline ends. CDR3 in amino acids: CASSELEGWTYSYEQYF. CDR3 nucleotides: TGTGCCAGCAGTGAATTGGAAGGGTGGACCTACTCCTACGAGCAGTACTTC.

This clone has a single count. The chain carries TRBV7-3 and TRBJ2-2; a weak D match, TRBD2 (5 bases). The germline gives CDR1 SGHTA, CDR2 FQGTGA. Trimming shortened V by 1 base and J by 6 bases, and 15 bases separated the two germline ends. This CDR3 has 16 residues. CDR3: CASSLRASTDAGELFF. CDR3 bases: TGTGCCAGCAGCTTAAGGGCTAGCACCGACGCCGGGGAGCTGTTTTTT.

This sequence joins TRBV10-3 and TRBJ1-4; D is possibly TRBD1 (6 bases). Germline values: CDR1 ENHRY, CDR2 SYGVKD. The CDR3 totals 16 residues. The V end was cut by 0 bases, the J end by 6 bases, with 14 bases between. CDR3 protein: CAISESRTGKDEKLFF. DNA of the CDR3: TGTGCCATCAGTGAGTCCCGCACAGGGAAGGATGAAAAACTGTTTTTT.

This clone was detected once. V is TRBV29-1 and J is TRBJ2-1; D gene unclear. Germline V gene data show CDR1 as SQVTM and CDR2 as ANQGSEA. With 4 bases removed from V and 4 bases from J, the gap between germline ends came to 2 bases. The CDR3 has 10 amino acids. This CDR3 is CSVGYNEQFF. CDR3 in DNA: TGCAGCGTTGGGTACAATGAGCAGTTCTTC.

The chain couples TRBV6-5 to TRBJ1-5, with TRBD1 matching 8 bases. V was clipped by 8 bases and J by 11 bases; unmatched bases: 11. The CDR3 has 13 amino acids. Germline CDR1 reads MNHEY; CDR2 reads SVGAGI. CDR3 amino acids: CASDPGGPPAQHF. CDR3 sequence (DNA): TGTGCCAGCGACCCAGGGGGCCCTCCGGCCCAGCATTTT.